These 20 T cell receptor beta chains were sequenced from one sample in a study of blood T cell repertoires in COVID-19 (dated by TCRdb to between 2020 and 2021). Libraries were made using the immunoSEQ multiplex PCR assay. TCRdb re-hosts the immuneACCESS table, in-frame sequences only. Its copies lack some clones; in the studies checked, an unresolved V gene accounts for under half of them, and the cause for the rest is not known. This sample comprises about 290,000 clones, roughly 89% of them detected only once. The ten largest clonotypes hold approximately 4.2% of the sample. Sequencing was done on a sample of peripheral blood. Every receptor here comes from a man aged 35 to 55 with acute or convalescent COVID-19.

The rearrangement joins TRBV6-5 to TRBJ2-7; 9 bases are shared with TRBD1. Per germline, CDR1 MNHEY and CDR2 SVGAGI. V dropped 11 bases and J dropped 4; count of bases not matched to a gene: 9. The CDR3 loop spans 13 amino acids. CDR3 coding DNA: TGTGCCTGCTCACCGGGACAGGGATACGAGCAGTACTTC. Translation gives CACSPGQGYEQYF.

The CDR3 DNA is TGTGCCACCAGCAGAGCAGGATCAACTAATGAAAAACTGTTTTTT. Translating gives CATSRAGSTNEKLFF. The chain links TRBV15 to TRBJ1-4; D is unclear. The V end was cut by 1 base, the J end by 0 bases, with 6 bases between. Germline CDR1 and CDR2: LNHNV and YYDKDF (reference sequence). The CDR3 has 15 residues.

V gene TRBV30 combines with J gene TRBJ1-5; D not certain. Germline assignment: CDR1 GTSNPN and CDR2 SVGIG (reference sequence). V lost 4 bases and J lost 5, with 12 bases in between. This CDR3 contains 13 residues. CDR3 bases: TGTGCCTGGAATCCCTCAGAGGATCAGCCCCAGCATTTT. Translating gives CAWNPSEDQPQHF.

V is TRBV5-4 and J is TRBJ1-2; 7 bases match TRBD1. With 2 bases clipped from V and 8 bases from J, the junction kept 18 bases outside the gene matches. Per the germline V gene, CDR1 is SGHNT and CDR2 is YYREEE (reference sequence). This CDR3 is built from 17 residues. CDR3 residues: CASSLGLRGQIYGGYTF. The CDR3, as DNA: TGTGCCAGCAGCTTAGGGTTAAGGGGACAGATCTATGGAGGCTACACCTTC.

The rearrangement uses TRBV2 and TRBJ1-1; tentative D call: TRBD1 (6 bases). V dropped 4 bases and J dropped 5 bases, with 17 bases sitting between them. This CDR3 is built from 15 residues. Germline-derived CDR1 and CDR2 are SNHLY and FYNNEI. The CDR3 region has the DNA TGTGCCAGCAGTGTGGGAGGGGGGGGAAAGACTGAAGCTTTCTTT. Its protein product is CASSVGGGGKTEAFF.

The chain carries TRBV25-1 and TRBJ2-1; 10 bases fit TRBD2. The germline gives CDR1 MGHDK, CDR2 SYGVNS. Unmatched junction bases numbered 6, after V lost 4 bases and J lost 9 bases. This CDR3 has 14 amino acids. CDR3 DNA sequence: TGTGCCAGCAGTGTTAGCGGGGGGCTAGGTGAGCAGTTCTTC. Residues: CASSVSGGLGEQFF.

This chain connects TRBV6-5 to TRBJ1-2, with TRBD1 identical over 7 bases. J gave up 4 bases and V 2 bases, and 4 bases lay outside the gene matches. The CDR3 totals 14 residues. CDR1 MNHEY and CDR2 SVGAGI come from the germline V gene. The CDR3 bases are TGTGCCAGCAGTTACGGGACAGACATCTATGGCTACACCTTC. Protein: CASSYGTDIYGYTF.

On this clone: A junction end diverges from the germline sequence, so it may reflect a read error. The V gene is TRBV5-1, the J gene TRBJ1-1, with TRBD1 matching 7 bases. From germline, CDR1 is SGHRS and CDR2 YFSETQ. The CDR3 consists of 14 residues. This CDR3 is CAGSSTGLGTEAFF. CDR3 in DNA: TGCGCCGGCAGCTCGACAGGGCTTGGGACTGAAGCTTTCTTT.

CDR3 nucleotide sequence: TGTGCCAGCACCCAAGGGGGCGAAATCAACTATGGCTACACCTTC. This sequence encodes CASTQGGEINYGYTF. The gene calls are TRBV5-4 and TRBJ1-2; 7 nucleotides match TRBD1. The germline gives CDR1 SGHNT, CDR2 YYREEE (reference sequence). J gave up 2 bases and V 6 bases, and 10 bases lay outside the gene matches. The CDR3 is 15 residues long. The variable domain in full, with the rest retrieved from reference TRBV5-4 and TRBJ1-2, is ETGVTQSPTHLIKTRGQQVTLRCSSQSGHNTVSWYQQALGQGPQFIFQYYREEENGRGNFPPRFSGLQFPNYSSELNVNALELDDSALYLCASTQGGEINYGYTFGSGTRLTVV.

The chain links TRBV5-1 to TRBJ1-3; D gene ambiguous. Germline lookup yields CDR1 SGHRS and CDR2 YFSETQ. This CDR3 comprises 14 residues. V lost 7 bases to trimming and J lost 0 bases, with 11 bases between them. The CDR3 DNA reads TGCGCCAGCTCCGACCGGAGCTCTGGAAACACCATATATTTT. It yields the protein CASSDRSSGNTIYF. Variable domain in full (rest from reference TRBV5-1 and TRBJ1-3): KAGVTQTPRYLIKTRGQQVTLSCSPISGHRSVSWYQQTPGQGLQFLFEYFSETQRNKGNFPGRFSGRQFSNSRSEMNVSTLELGDSALYLCASSDRSSGNTIYFGEGSWLTVV.

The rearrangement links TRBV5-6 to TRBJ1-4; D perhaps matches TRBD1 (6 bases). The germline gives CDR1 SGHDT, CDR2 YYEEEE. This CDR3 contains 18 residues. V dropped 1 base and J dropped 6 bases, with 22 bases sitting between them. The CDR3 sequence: CASSLQVFTRQGYEKLFF. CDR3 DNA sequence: TGTGCCAGCAGCTTGCAAGTCTTCACCCGGCAGGGGTATGAAAAACTGTTTTTT.

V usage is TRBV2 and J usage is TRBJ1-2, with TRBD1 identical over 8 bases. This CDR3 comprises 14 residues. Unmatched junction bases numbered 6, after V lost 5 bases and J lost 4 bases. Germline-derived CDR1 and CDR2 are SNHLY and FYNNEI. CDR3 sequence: CASSSGGGLYGYTF. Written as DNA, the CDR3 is TGTGCCAGCAGTTCAGGGGGCGGACTCTATGGCTACACCTTC.

In nucleotides, the CDR3 is TGTGCCAGCAGCTCGGCACTAGCGGTAAACGAGCAGTACTTC. It yields the protein CASSSALAVNEQYF. The rearrangement joins TRBV5-4 to TRBJ2-7, with 8 bases that match TRBD2. This CDR3 spans 14 amino acids. Germline lookup yields CDR1 SGHNT and CDR2 YYREEE (reference sequence). J gave up 5 bases and V 3 bases, and 7 bases lay outside the gene matches.

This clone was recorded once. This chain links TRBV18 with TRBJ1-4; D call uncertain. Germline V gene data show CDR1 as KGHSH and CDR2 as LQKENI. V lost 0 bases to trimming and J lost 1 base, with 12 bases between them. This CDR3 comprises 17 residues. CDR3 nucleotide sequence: TGTGCCAGCTCACCACCGTCTTATTCCGTAACTAATGAAAAACTGTTTTTT. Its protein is CASSPPSYSVTNEKLFF.

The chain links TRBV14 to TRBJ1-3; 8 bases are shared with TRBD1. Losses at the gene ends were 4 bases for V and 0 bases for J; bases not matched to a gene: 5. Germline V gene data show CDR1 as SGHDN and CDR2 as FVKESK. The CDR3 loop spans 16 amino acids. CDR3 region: CASSRGQAYSGNTIYF. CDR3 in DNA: TGTGCCAGCAGCCGGGGACAGGCGTACTCTGGAAACACCATATATTTT.

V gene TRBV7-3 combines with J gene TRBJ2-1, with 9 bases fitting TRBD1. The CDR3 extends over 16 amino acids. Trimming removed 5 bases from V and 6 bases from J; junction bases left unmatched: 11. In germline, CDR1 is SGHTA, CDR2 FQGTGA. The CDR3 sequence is CASSPTTGGAGNEQFF. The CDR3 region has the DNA TGTGCCAGCAGCCCTACCACAGGGGGCGCAGGCAATGAGCAGTTCTTC. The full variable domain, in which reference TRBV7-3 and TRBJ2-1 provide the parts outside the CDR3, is GAGVSQTPSNKVTEKGKYVELRCDPISGHTALYWYRQSLGQGPEFLIYFQGTGAADDSGLPNDRFFAVRPEGSVSTLKIQRTERGDSAVYLCASSPTTGGAGNEQFFGPGTRLTVL.

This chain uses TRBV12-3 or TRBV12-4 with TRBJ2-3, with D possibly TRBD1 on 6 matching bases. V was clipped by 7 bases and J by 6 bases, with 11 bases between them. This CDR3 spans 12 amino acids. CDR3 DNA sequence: TGTGCCAGCACCGAGGGGGAGGATACGCAGTATTTT. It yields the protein CASTEGEDTQYF.

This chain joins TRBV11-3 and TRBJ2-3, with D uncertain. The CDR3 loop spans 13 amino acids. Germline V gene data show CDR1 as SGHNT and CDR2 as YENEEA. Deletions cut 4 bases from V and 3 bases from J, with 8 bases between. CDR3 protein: CASSSLPTDTQYF. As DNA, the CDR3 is TGTGCCAGCAGCTCCCTTCCGACAGATACGCAGTATTTT.

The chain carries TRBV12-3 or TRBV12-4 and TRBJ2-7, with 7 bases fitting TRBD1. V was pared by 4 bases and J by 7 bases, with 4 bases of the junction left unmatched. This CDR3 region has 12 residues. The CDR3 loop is CASSSRGQEQYF. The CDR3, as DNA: TGTGCCAGCAGTTCAAGGGGGCAAGAGCAGTACTTC.

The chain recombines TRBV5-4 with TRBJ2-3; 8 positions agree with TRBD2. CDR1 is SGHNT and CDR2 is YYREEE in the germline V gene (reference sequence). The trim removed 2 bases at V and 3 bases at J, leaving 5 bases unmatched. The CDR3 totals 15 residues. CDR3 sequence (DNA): TGTGCCAGCAGCTTTACGGGGGGGCGAACAGATACGCAGTATTTT. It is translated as CASSFTGGRTDTQYF.